Listed below are T cell receptor beta chains from one sample, sequenced in a study of shared clonotypes between healthy human individuals. The protocol was immunoSEQ multiplex PCR, while the TCRdb copy is restricted to in-frame clones and leaves out a portion. The table records 700,000 to 950,000 clones, 96% of them present only once. Material for sequencing was naive CD8+ T cells sorted from blood. These receptors were collected from a man aged 25-45 years in good health. CDR3s include the opening cysteine and the closing phenylalanine or tryptophan. The order of the fields is D gene, J gene, clone size, V gene, CDR3 DNA, CDR3 protein. The D gene is left open where the match is weak. Clone sizes are given selectively: once, few, many, or a class where the clone is expanded.

NA | TRBJ1-1 | NA | TRBV6-1 | TGTGCCAGCAGTGAAAAGCTCGGAGGGTCAGGCAGTCTGAACACTGAAGCTTTCTTT | CASSEKLGGSGSLNTEAFF
TRBD2 | TRBJ2-7 | NA | TRBV11-2 | TGTGCCAGCAGCTTAGGGGCGGGAGGACACTACGAGCAGTACTTC | CASSLGAGGHYEQYF
NA | TRBJ2-3 | NA | TRBV29-1 | TGCAGCGTGATAGCGCTGCGTTCAGATACGCAGTATTTT | CSVIALRSDTQYF
NA | TRBJ1-1 | once | TRBV18 | TGTGCCAGCTCACCACCGCTAGGGAACACTGAAGCTTTCTTT | CASSPPLGNTEAFF
NA | TRBJ2-1 | NA | TRBV14 | TGTGCCAGCAGCACGGGCCACAATGAGCAGTTCTTC | CASSTGHNEQFF
NA | TRBJ1-1 | once | TRBV7-9 | TGTGCCAGCAGCTTACTCCCAGAAGCTTTCTTT | CASSLLPEAFF
NA | TRBJ2-7 | NA | TRBV29-1 | TGCAGCGTTGAATCGCAGGACTACGAGCAGTACTTC | CSVESQDYEQYF
NA | TRBJ1-2 | NA | TRBV2 | TGTGCCAGCAGTACAGACCGACAGCACTATGGCTACACCTTC | CASSTDRQHYGYTF
NA | TRBJ1-2 | NA | TRBV29-1 | TGCAGCGTTGAAGGCAGAGCTAACTATGGCTACACCTTC | CSVEGRANYGYTF
NA | TRBJ2-2 | NA | TRBV4-1 | TGCGCCAGCAGCCAACCGGAATTTAACACCGGGGAGCTGTTTTTT | CASSQPEFNTGELFF
TRBD2 | TRBJ2-2 | NA | TRBV15 | TGTGCCACCAGCAGATCCCTCGGCAGGGCGCTGGCGGGAGGGCTGCGGACCGGGGAGCTGTTTTTT | CATSRSLGRALAGGLRTGELFF
NA | TRBJ2-2 | NA | TRBV7-9 | TGTGCCAGCAGCTTAGGGGGTACCGGGGAGCTGTTTTTT | CASSLGGTGELFF
TRBD2 | TRBJ2-7 | once | TRBV4-3 | TGCGCCAGCAGCCAAGATCGGCGACTAGCGGGCGAGCAGTACTTC | CASSQDRRLAGEQYF
NA | TRBJ1-2 | NA | TRBV30 | TGTGCCTGGAGTGTTCAGGGCTATGGCTACACCTTC | CAWSVQGYGYTF
NA | TRBJ2-1 | NA | TRBV27 | TGTGCCAGCAGTCCCACCGGGGCCTACAATGAGCAGTTCTTC | CASSPTGAYNEQFF
NA | TRBJ2-1 | NA | TRBV11-2 | TGTGCCAGCAGCCTCCGGGACCCTGGCCATGAGCAGTTCTTC | CASSLRDPGHEQFF
NA | TRBJ1-4 | once | TRBV25-1 | TGTGCCAGCAGTGAGAGGAGGACACCACAGACGGAAAAACTGTTTTTT | CASSERRTPQTEKLFF
TRBD2 | TRBJ2-6 | once | TRBV9 | TGTGCCAGCAGCGTAGCTGTGCGGGAGGGCGCTGGGGCCAACGTCCTGACTTTC | CASSVAVREGAGANVLTF
NA | TRBJ1-1 | NA | TRBV4-1 | TGCGCCAGCAGCCCCAGACAGTCTGGAAACACTGAAGCTTTCTTT | CASSPRQSGNTEAFF
TRBD2 | TRBJ2-3 | NA | TRBV7-6 | TGTGCCAGCAGCTTATTCGGTAGCGGGACCACAGATACGCAGTATTTT | CASSLFGSGTTDTQYF
TRBD1 | TRBJ2-7 | NA | TRBV7-2 | TGTGCCAGCAGCCCCTGGGACAGGGACCACGAGCAGTACTTC | CASSPWDRDHEQYF
NA | TRBJ1-1 | NA | TRBV4-2 | TGTGCCAGCAGCCCTGAGGAGGCGAACACTGAAGCTTTCTTT | CASSPEEANTEAFF
NA | TRBJ2-1 | NA | TRBV27 | TGTGCCAGCAGTTTCCCTAACAATGAGCAGTTCTTC | CASSFPNNEQFF
NA | TRBJ2-1 | NA | TRBV28 | TGTGCCAGCACCCCCGGCTCCAATGAGCAGTTCTTC | CASTPGSNEQFF
NA | TRBJ1-2 | NA | TRBV30 | TGTGCCTGGATCCTCGTTGGGGGGGATGGCTACACCTTC | CAWILVGGDGYTF
TRBD2 | TRBJ2-5 | NA | TRBV5-1 | TGCGCCAGCAGCTTGGTTAGCGGGCCCAGACAAGAGACCCAGTACTTC | CASSLVSGPRQETQYF
TRBD1 | TRBJ2-3 | NA | TRBV5-5 | TGTGCCAGCAGCTGGACAGGGGGTGCAGATACGCAGTATTTT | CASSWTGGADTQYF
NA | TRBJ1-2 | NA | TRBV7-9 | TGTGCCACCCGCGCACCCAGATCTAACTATGGCTACACCTTC | CATRAPRSNYGYTF